The clone carrying this T cell receptor (beta chain) was observed a few times. TCRdb re-analyzed the PCR reads through MiXCR. The sample holds 30,000 or so clones, around 20% seen once. These data are taken from a study of metastatic and nonmetastatic thyroid tumors. About the research overall: Across blood and tumor or nodule tissue, repertoires from malignant and benign thyroid patients were compared with one another.

Treatment of any kind had been given to no patient before thyroid surgery. This CDR3 has 12 residues. Trimming shortened V by 4 bases and J by 9 bases, and 11 bases separated the two germline ends. Germline V gene sequence: CDR1 SGDLS, CDR2 YYNGEE. The rearrangement uses TRBV9 and TRBJ1-3, with D unresolved. The sequenced material came from blood. This sequence was found in a female donor with papillary thyroid cancer or a benign thyroid nodule (not recorded which). Some clones in this sample may be carry-over from other donors' samples. CDR3 amino acids: CASSPERSTIYF. In DNA form, the CDR3 reads TGTGCCAGCAGCCCGGAGAGGAGCACCATATATTTT. The variable domain in full, with the rest retrieved from reference TRBV9 and TRBJ1-3, is DSGVTQTPKHLITATGQRVTLRCSPRSGDLSVYWYQQSLDQGLQFLIQYYNGEERAKGNILERFSAQQFPDLHSELNLSSLELGDSALYFCASSPERSTIYFGEGSWLTVV.